Following are 14 T cell receptor beta chains from one sample sequenced in a study of blood T cell repertoires in COVID-19. Using immunoSEQ multiplex PCR, the repertoire was profiled, and TCRdb retains in-frame clones only, with some absent. The sample includes approximately 160,000 clones, approximately 85% of them seen just once. Sequenced input: peripheral blood. The source is a middle-aged man who had recovered from COVID-19.

Only a few counts were recorded for this clone. The rearrangement links TRBV20-1 to TRBJ1-5; 7 positions agree with TRBD1. Unmatched junction bases numbered 8, after V lost 3 bases and J lost 3 bases. There are 15 residues in the CDR3. Germline CDR1 reads DFQATT; CDR2 reads SNEGSKA (reference sequence). In nucleotides, the CDR3 is TGCAGTGCTAGTTGGTCGGGACAGATCAATCAGCCCCAGCATTTT. It yields the protein CSASWSGQINQPQHF.

The chain's CDR3 is CASSRPGTKNSPLHF. In nucleotides, the CDR3 is TGTGCCAGCAGCCGTCCCGGGACAAAAAATTCACCCCTCCACTTT. The chain combines TRBV4-2 with TRBJ1-6, with D perhaps TRBD1 (6 bases). Trimming took off 4 bases at V and 7 bases at J, with 14 bases between the two ends. Germline CDR1 reads LGHNA; CDR2 reads YNFKEQ. The CDR3 is 15 residues long.

The gene calls are TRBV3-1 (or the pseudogene TRBV3-2) and TRBJ2-7; D not certain. The CDR3 contains 12 residues. CDR1 and CDR2 (germline): LGHDT, YNNKEL (reference sequence). V shed 4 bases and J shed 4 bases, with 8 bases lying between them. In nucleotides, the CDR3 is TGTGCCAGCAGCCGACATCTTTACGAGCAGTACTTC. It codes for CASSRHLYEQYF.

The rearrangement uses TRBV5-1 and TRBJ2-7; 7 bases agree with TRBD2. The CDR3 has 15 residues. V was pared by 5 bases and J by 2 bases, with 10 bases of the junction left unmatched. Germline V gene data show CDR1 as SGHRS and CDR2 as YFSETQ. CDR3 bases: TGCGCCAGCAGTCTAGGGGCTAGCGGAACCTACGAGCAGTACTTC. It codes for CASSLGASGTYEQYF.

V is TRBV18 and J is TRBJ2-7, with 8 bases identical to TRBD1. This CDR3 is 13 amino acids long. V gave up 4 bases and J gave up 7 bases; unmatched junction bases: 6. CDR1 is KGHSH, CDR2 LQKENI, per germline. This CDR3 is CASSLDRGGEQYF. The CDR3 region has the DNA TGTGCCAGCTCACTTGACAGGGGAGGAGAGCAGTACTTC.

The chain links TRBV21-1 to TRBJ1-1; TRBD1, as called in the table, went unchecked against the DNA. TRBV21-1 is shown as a pseudogene. The CDR3 is 15 amino acids. The CDR3 DNA sequence: TGTGCCAGCAGCAAAGGCAAGGGGTGGGCCACTGAAGCTTTCTTT. Amino acids: CASSKGKGWATEAFF.

The V and J genes are TRBV27 and TRBJ2-1; D gene ambiguous. The CDR3 has 12 residues. V lost 4 bases and J 5 bases, leaving 6 bases between the germline ends. The germline gives CDR1 MNHEY, CDR2 SMNVEV (reference sequence). CDR3 residues: CASSSQNNEQFF. CDR3 nucleotides: TGTGCCAGCAGTTCACAAAACAATGAGCAGTTCTTC.

The rearrangement uses TRBV5-1 and TRBJ2-7; TRBD1 matches 7 bases. The J segment lost 3 bases and the V segment lost 4 bases, leaving 4 bases of the junction unmatched. CDR1 and CDR2 from the germline V gene are SGHRS and YFSETQ. CDR3 size: 13 residues. The CDR3 sequence is CASSPQGDYEQYF. CDR3 nucleotide sequence: TGCGCCAGCAGCCCGCAGGGGGACTACGAGCAGTACTTC.

In this sample, this clone turned up a few times. The chain has TRBV19 and TRBJ2-2; 8 bases are shared with TRBD1. Unmatched junction bases numbered 8, after V lost 5 bases and J lost 6 bases. The CDR3 runs 15 residues. Germline V gives CDR1 LNHDA, CDR2 SQIVND (reference sequence). CDR3 in amino acids: CASSARQGMAGELFF. The CDR3 bases are TGTGCCAGTAGTGCGAGACAGGGGATGGCCGGGGAGCTGTTTTTT. The full variable domain, rest sourced from reference TRBV19 and TRBJ2-2, is DGGITQSPKYLFRKEGQNVTLSCEQNLNHDAMYWYRQDPGQGLRLIYYSQIVNDFQKGDIAEGYSVSREKKESFPLTVTSAQKNPTAFYLCASSARQGMAGELFFGEGSRLTVL.

The V call is TRBV7-6, the J call TRBJ2-2; TRBD2 matches 15 bases. The CDR3 contains 20 residues. V shed 1 base, J shed 6 bases, and the junction held 12 bases outside the gene matches. Per germline, CDR1 SGHVS and CDR2 FNYEAQ. The CDR3 sequence: CASSLDLGLAGGPLAGELFF. DNA for the CDR3: TGTGCCAGCAGCTTAGACTTGGGACTAGCGGGGGGCCCCCTCGCCGGGGAGCTGTTTTTT.

The chain employs TRBV30 and TRBJ1-2; D is possibly TRBD1 (6 bases). CDR3 length: 13 amino acids. In germline, CDR1 is GTSNPN, CDR2 SVGIG (reference sequence). Trimming removed 5 bases from V and 0 bases from J, with 10 bases in between. CDR3 sequence (DNA): TGTGCCTGGGGCCCAGGGGCTAACTATGGCTACACCTTC. Protein sequence: CAWGPGANYGYTF.

This rearrangement joins TRBV30 to TRBJ2-2; maybe TRBD2 (6 bases). V gave up 5 bases and J gave up 6 bases, with 10 bases separating them. Looked up from germline, CDR1 is GTSNPN and CDR2 is SVGIG (reference sequence). CDR3 length: 12 residues. In DNA, the CDR3 is TGTGCCTGGGCCCGGAGGGCCGGGGAGCTGTTTTTT. Amino acid sequence: CAWARRAGELFF.

The rearrangement joins TRBV5-4 to TRBJ2-7; D might be TRBD2 (5 bases). Germline CDR1 reads SGHNT; CDR2 reads YYREEE (reference sequence). V was clipped by 4 bases and J by 4 bases, with 12 bases between them. CDR3 length: 13 amino acids. The CDR3 DNA reads TGTGCCAGCAGCCCAGGAGGAAGGTACGAGCAGTACTTC. Protein sequence: CASSPGGRYEQYF.

The chain combines TRBV27 with TRBJ2-7; D not resolved. CDR1 is MNHEY, CDR2 SMNVEV, per germline (reference sequence). The ends were cut back, 3 bases at V and 3 bases at J, with 9 bases in the middle. This CDR3 has 13 amino acids. In DNA, the CDR3 is TGTGCCAGCAGTTTGGCAGGAAACTACGAGCAGTACTTC. Translated: CASSLAGNYEQYF.